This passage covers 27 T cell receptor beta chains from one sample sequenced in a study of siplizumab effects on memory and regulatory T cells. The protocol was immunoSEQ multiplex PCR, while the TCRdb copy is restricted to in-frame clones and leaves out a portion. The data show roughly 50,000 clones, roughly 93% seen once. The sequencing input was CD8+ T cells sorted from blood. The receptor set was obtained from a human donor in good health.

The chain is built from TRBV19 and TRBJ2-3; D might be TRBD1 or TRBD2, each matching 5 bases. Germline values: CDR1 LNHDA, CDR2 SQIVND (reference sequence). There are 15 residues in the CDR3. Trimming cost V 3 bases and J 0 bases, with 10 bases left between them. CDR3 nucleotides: TGTGCCAGTAGTATGAGGGGTGTGAGCACAGATACGCAGTATTTT. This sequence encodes CASSMRGVSTDTQYF.

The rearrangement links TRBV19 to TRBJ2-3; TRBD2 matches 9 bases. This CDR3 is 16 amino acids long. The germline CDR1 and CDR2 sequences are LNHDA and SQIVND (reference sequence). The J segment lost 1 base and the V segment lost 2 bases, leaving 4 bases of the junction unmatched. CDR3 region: CASSILTSGRTDTQYF. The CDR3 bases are TGTGCCAGTAGTATACTTACTAGCGGGCGCACAGATACGCAGTATTTT.

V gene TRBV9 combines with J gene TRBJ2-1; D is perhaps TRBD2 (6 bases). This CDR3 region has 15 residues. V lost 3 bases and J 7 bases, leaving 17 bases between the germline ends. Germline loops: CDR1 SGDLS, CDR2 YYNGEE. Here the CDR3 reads CASSAPGEPLNEQFF. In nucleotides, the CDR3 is TGTGCCAGCAGCGCACCGGGAGAACCCTTAAATGAGCAGTTCTTC. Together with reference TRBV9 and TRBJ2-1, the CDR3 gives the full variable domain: DSGVTQTPKHLITATGQRVTLRCSPRSGDLSVYWYQQSLDQGLQFLIQYYNGEERAKGNILERFSAQQFPDLHSELNLSSLELGDSALYFCASSAPGEPLNEQFFGPGTRLTVL.

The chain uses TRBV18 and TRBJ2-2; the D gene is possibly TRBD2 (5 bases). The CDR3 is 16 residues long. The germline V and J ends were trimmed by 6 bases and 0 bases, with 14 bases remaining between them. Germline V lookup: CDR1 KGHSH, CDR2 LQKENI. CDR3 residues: CASSVSFGTNTGELFF. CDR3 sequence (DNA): TGTGCCAGCTCGGTATCCTTCGGGACGAACACCGGGGAGCTGTTTTTT. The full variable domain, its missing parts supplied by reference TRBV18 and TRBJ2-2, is NAGVMQNPRHLVRRRGQEARLRCSPMKGHSHVYWYRQLPEEGLKFMVYLQKENIIDESGMPKERFSAEFPKEGPSILRIQQVVRGDSAAYFCASSVSFGTNTGELFFGEGSRLTVL.

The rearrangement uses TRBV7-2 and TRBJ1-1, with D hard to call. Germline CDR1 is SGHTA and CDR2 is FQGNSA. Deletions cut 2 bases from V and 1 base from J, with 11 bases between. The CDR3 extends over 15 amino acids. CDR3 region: CASSLYPPWNTEAFF. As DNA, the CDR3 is TGTGCCAGCAGCTTATATCCCCCGTGGAACACTGAAGCTTTCTTT.

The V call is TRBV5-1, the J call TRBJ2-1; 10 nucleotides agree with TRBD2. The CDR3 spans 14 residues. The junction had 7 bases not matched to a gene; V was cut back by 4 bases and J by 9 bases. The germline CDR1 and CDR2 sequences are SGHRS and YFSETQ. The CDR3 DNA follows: TGCGCCAGCAGCCCCAGCGGGGGGGCGATTGAGCAGTTCTTC. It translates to CASSPSGGAIEQFF.

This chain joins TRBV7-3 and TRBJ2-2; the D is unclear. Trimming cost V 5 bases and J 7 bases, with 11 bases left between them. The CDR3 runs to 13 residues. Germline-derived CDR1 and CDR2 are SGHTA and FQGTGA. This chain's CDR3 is CASSPLGDGELFF. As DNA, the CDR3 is TGTGCCAGCAGCCCACTTGGAGACGGGGAGCTGTTTTTT.

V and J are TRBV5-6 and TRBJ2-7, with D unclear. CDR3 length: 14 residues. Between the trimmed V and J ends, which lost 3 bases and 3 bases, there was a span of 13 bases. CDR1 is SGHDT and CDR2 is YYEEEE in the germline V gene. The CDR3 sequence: CASSWNPSLYEQYF. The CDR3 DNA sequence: TGTGCCAGCAGCTGGAACCCCAGCCTCTACGAGCAGTACTTC.

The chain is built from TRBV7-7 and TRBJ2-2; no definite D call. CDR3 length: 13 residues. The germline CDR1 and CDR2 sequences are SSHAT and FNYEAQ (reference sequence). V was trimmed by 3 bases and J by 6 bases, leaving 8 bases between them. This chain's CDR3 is CASSFPGAGELFF. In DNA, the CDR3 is TGTGCCAGCAGCTTTCCTGGGGCCGGGGAGCTGTTTTTT.

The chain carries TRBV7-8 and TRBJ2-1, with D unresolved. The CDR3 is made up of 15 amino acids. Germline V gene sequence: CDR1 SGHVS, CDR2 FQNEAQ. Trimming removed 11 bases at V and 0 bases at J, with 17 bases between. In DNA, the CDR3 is TGTGCCTTGACCCCCCCGGACCCCTCCTACAATGAGCAGTTCTTC. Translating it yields CALTPPDPSYNEQFF.

CDR3: CASSPSRQVTQPDTQYF. The CDR3 bases are TGTGCCAGCAGCCCAAGTAGACAGGTCACTCAACCAGATACGCAGTATTTT. The gene calls are TRBV7-9 and TRBJ2-3; D may be TRBD1 (6 bases). From germline, CDR1 is SEHNR and CDR2 FQNEAQ (reference sequence). Trimming stripped 5 bases from V and 4 bases from J, with 22 bases between. The CDR3 spans 17 residues.

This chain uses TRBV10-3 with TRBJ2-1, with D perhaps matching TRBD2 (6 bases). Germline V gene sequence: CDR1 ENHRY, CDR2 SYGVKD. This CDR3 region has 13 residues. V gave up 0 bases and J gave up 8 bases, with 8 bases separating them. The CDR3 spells CAISESRGYEQFF. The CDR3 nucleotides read TGTGCCATCAGTGAGTCTCGGGGGTATGAGCAGTTCTTC.

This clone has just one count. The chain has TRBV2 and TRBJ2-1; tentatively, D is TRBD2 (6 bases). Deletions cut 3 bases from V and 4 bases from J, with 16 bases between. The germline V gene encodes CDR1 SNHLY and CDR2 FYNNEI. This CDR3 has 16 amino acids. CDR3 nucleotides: TGTGCCAGCAGTGATCAAGTGGCGGGATGGTACAATGAGCAGTTCTTC. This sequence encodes CASSDQVAGWYNEQFF.

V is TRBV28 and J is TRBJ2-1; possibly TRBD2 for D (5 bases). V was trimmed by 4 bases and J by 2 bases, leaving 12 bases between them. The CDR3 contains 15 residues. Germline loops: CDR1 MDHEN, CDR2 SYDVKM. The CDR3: CASSSTSVTYNEQFF. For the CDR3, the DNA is TGTGCCAGCAGTTCCACTAGTGTCACCTACAATGAGCAGTTCTTC. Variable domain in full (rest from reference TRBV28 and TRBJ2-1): DVKVTQSSRYLVKRTGEKVFLECVQDMDHENMFWYRQDPGLGLRLIYFSYDVKMKEKGDIPEGYSVSREKKERFSLILESASTNQTSMYLCASSSTSVTYNEQFFGPGTRLTVL.

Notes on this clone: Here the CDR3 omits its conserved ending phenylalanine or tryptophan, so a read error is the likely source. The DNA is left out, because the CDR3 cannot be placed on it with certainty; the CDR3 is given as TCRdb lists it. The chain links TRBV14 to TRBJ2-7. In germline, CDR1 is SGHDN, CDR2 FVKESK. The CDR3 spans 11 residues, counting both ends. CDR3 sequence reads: CARTRQGEAFI.

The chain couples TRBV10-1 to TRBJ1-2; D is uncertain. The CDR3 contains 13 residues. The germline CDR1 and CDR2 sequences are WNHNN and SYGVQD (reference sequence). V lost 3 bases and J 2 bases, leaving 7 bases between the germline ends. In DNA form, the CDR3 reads TGCGCCAGCAGTGATGGACCGAACTATGGCTACACCTTC. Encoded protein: CASSDGPNYGYTF.

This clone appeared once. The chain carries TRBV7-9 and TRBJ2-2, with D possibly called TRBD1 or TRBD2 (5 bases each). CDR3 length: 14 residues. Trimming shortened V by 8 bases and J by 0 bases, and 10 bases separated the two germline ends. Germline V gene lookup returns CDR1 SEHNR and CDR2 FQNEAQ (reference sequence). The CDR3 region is CASSRGANTGELFF. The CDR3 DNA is TGTGCCAGCTCTAGGGGAGCGAACACCGGGGAGCTGTTTTTT.

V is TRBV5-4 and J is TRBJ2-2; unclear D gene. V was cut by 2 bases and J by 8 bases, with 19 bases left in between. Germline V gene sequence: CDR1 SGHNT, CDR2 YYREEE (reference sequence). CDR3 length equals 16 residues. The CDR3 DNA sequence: TGTGCCAGCAGCTTTAAGAAGTTGGCAGGTCGAGGGGAGCTGTTTTTT. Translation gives CASSFKKLAGRGELFF.

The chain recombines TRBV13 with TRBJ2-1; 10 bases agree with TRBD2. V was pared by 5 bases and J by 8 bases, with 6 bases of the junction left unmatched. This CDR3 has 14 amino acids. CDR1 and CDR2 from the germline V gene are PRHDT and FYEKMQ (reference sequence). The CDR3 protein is CASSVWTSGDEQFF. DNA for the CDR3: TGTGCCAGCAGCGTCTGGACTAGCGGAGATGAGCAGTTCTTC.

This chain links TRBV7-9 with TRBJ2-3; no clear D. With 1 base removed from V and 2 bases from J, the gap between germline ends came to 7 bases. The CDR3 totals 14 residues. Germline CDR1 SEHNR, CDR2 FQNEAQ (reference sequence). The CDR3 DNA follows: TGTGCCAGCAGCTTAGAGTTGGCCACAGATACGCAGTATTTT. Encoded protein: CASSLELATDTQYF.

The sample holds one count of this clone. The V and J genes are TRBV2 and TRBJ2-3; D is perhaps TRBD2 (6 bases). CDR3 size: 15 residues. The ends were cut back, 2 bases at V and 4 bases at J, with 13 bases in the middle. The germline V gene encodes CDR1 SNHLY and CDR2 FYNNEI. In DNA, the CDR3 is TGTGCCAGCAGTGAAACGGCTAGCGTGGCAGATACGCAGTATTTT. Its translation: CASSETASVADTQYF.

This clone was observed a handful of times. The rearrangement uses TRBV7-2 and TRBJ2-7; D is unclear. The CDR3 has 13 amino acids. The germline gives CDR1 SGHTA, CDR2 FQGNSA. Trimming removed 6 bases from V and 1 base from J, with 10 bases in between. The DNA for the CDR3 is TGTGCCAGCAGTTTACGAGGATCCTACGAGCAGTACTTC. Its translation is CASSLRGSYEQYF.

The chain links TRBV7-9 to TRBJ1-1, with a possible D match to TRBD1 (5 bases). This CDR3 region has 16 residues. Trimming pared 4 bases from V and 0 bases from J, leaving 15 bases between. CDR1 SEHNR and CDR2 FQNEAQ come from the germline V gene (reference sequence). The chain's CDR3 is CASSSPPGPMNTEAFF. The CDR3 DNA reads TGTGCCAGCAGCTCCCCCCCGGGACCGATGAACACTGAAGCTTTCTTT.

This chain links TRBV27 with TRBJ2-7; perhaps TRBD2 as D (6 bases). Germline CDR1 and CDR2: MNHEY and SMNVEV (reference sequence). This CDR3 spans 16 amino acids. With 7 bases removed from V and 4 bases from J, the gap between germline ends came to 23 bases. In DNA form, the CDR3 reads TGTGCCAGCACCCTACCAAGGAGCGGGTCGCAGTACGAGCAGTACTTC. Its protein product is CASTLPRSGSQYEQYF.

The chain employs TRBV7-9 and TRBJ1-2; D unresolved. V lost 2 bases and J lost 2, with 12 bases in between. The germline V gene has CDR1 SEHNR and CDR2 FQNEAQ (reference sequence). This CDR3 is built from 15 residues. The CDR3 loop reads CASSLIEVWNYGYTF. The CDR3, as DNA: TGTGCCAGCAGCTTAATTGAGGTCTGGAACTATGGCTACACCTTC.

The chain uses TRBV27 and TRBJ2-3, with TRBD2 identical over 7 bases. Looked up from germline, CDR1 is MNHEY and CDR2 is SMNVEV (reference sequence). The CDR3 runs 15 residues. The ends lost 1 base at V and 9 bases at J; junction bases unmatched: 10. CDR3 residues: CASSLYTSAQLTQYF. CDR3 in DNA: TGTGCCAGCAGTTTATATACTAGCGCTCAGTTGACGCAGTATTTT.

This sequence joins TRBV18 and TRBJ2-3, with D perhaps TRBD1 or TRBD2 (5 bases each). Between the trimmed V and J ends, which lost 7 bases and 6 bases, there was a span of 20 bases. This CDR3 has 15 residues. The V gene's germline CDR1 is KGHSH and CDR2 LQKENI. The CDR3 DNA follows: TGTGCCAGCTTTTTAGGGGCAGCGGCCTCGGATACGCAGTATTTT. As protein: CASFLGAAASDTQYF.